This T cell receptor (beta chain) appears in the sequencing data of a study of T-cell memory formation after mild COVID-19. Whole-study context: TCR clusters were largely donor specific.

TCRdb itself ran the 5' RACE reads through MiXCR, one entry per CDR3 protein. This sample has approximately 570,000 distinct CDR3 sequences, with approximately 18% found just once. Trimming left V 2 bases short and J 4 bases short, with 11 bases between. Germline-derived CDR1 and CDR2 are SGHTA and FQGTGA. This CDR3 comprises 15 residues. This clonotype was found a few times. The antigen remains undetermined. Findings and limits, study-wide: Second-wave clones that peaked on day 37 lacked confirmed SARS-CoV-2 specificity. The finding that pre-infection memory included some responding clones suggested that cross-reactive memory joined.

Sequenced material: PBMCs or a T cell subset sorted from them (not recorded which). The genes are TRBV7-3 and TRBJ2-2; perhaps TRBD1 as D (5 bases). The clonotype comes from an adult woman who had mild COVID-19 (a few samples of this study predate the infection). Cell type and time point are not known. CDR3 loop: CASSLVGPGTGELFF. CDR3 sequence (DNA): TGTGCCAGCAGCTTAGTGGGGCCCGGCACCGGGGAGCTGTTTTTT.